The next 24 T cell receptor beta chains were all read from a single sample in a study of T cells in Graves' hyperthyroidism and ophthalmopathy. Amplified TCR beta CDR3 regions derived from RNA transcripts. The HTBI set primed first-round TCR CDR3 RT-PCR. TCRdb reanalysed the multiplex PCR reads using MiXCR and keeps one entry per CDR3 protein. Among nearly 600,000 distinct CDR3 sequences, 13% to 15% were seen once, and the ten largest hold roughly 7.1%. The sequenced material came from blood. The receptors were sampled from a woman aged 18-35 years with Graves' ophthalmopathy.

This clonotype showed up many times. V is TRBV3-1 and J is TRBJ1-5; D might be TRBD1 (5 bases). Between the trimmed V and J ends, which lost 4 bases and 6 bases, there was a span of 22 bases. This CDR3 contains 17 residues. CDR1 is LGHDT and CDR2 is YNNKEL in the germline V gene (reference sequence). In DNA form, the CDR3 reads TGTGCCAGCAGCCCAGGGCAGGGATTTGGGTATAGTCAGCCCCAGCATTTT. Amino acid sequence: CASSPGQGFGYSQPQHF.

As regards this clonotype: Since a much larger clone is just one base distant, this may be a read error. The chain is built from TRBV20-1 and TRBJ2-7, with D hard to call. In germline, CDR1 is DFQATT, CDR2 SNEGSKA (reference sequence). This CDR3 contains 12 residues. In DNA form, the CDR3 reads TGCAGTGCTAGCCCCACCGGCTACGAGCAGCACTTC. Translating it yields CSASPTGYEQHF.

This clonotype was observed a few times. J is TRBJ2-5 and V is TRBV19, with D perhaps matching TRBD2 (6 bases). Germline CDR1 reads LNHDA; CDR2 reads SQIVND (reference sequence). The V and J ends lost 3 bases and 6 bases respectively, with 11 bases between them. The CDR3 totals 13 residues. The CDR3, as DNA: TGTGCCAGTAGTATGACTAGTGAAAAGACCCAGTACTTC. It encodes CASSMTSEKTQYF.

This clonotype was recorded many times. This chain connects TRBV3-1 to TRBJ2-7; D is perhaps TRBD1 or TRBD2 (5 bases each). The CDR3 covers 14 residues. V lost 2 bases and J lost 3, with 11 bases in between. In germline, CDR1 is LGHDT, CDR2 YNNKEL (reference sequence). DNA of the CDR3: TGTGCCAGCAGCCAAAGGGACGTCAACTACGAGCAGTACTTC. Translation: CASSQRDVNYEQYF.

At least ten counts were recorded for this clonotype. This chain links TRBV7-9 with TRBJ2-5, with D possibly TRBD2 on 7 matching bases. The V end lost 7 bases, the J end lost 4 bases, and 13 bases lay between the germline ends. Germline V gene data show CDR1 as SEHNR and CDR2 as FQNEAQ (reference sequence). The CDR3 totals 13 residues. CDR3 sequence reads: CASIGGGGETQYF. CDR3 DNA: TGTGCCAGCATCGGAGGGGGGGGAGAGACCCAGTACTTC. Based on the CDR3 plus reference TRBV7-9 and TRBJ2-5, the full variable domain is DTGVSQNPRHKITKRGQNVTFRCDPISEHNRLYWYRQTLGQGPEFLTYFQNEAQLEKSRLLSDRFSAERPKGSFSTLEIQRTEQGDSAMYLCASIGGGGETQYFGPGTRLLVL.

This clonotype showed up many times. V usage is TRBV10-3 and J usage is TRBJ2-7, with 8 bases aligning to TRBD1. J was trimmed by 0 bases and V by 10 bases; bases with no gene match: 5. CDR1 ENHRY and CDR2 SYGVKD come from the germline V gene. CDR3 size: 13 residues. The CDR3 DNA is TGTGCCACGGGACAGGCGAACTCCTACGAGCAGTACTTC. This encodes CATGQANSYEQYF.

This clonotype was counted at least ten times. This sequence joins TRBV7-3 and TRBJ2-1; TRBD2 matches 9 bases. This CDR3 region has 18 residues. V lost 5 bases to trimming and J lost 7 bases; unmatched junction nucleotides: 18. CDR1 SGHTA and CDR2 FQGTGA come from the germline V gene. CDR3 protein: CASSPLSFAGGGKNEQFF. The CDR3 nucleotides read TGTGCCAGCAGCCCCCTGAGTTTCGCGGGAGGGGGCAAGAATGAGCAGTTCTTC.

This clonotype was counted between two and nine times. The chain uses TRBV27 and TRBJ2-7; 10 positions match TRBD1. Germline CDR1 reads MNHEY; CDR2 reads SMNVEV (reference sequence). V lost 1 base to trimming and J lost 2 bases; unmatched junction nucleotides: 5. This CDR3 comprises 16 residues. CDR3 sequence reads: CASSLFRTGGTYEQYF. The CDR3 region has the DNA TGTGCCAGCAGTTTATTCAGGACAGGGGGAACCTACGAGCAGTACTTC.

This clonotype was seen only a few times. The chain uses TRBV7-3 and TRBJ2-3, with 9 bases identical to TRBD1. Trimming at V came to 4 bases and at J to 5 bases, leaving 7 bases not matched to a gene. The CDR3 totals 15 residues. CDR1 and CDR2 from the germline V gene are SGHTA and FQGTGA. DNA of the CDR3: TGTGCCAGCAGCTGGGGGGGGGGACAGGGAGATACGCAGTATTTT. It codes for CASSWGGGQGDTQYF.

This clonotype has a count of ten or more. The rearrangement joins TRBV10-3 to TRBJ2-1, with a weak D call TRBD1 (5 bases). The germline V gene has CDR1 ENHRY and CDR2 SYGVKD. The V end lost 3 bases, the J end lost 10 bases, and 19 bases lay between the germline ends. This CDR3 region has 15 residues. The chain's CDR3 is CAISEGGRVTGEQFF. For the CDR3, the DNA is TGTGCCATCAGTGAAGGCGGCAGGGTGACTGGGGAGCAGTTCTTC.

This clonotype was observed a handful of times. The genes are TRBV4-1 and TRBJ1-1, with 10 bases matching TRBD1. The junction had 8 bases not matched to a gene; V was cut back by 5 bases and J by 5 bases. Germline lookup yields CDR1 MGHRA and CDR2 YSYEKL. The length of the CDR3 is 15 residues. The CDR3 nucleotides are TGCGCCAGCAGCGTATACTGGGGACAGGGGACTGAAGCTTTCTTT. Its translation: CASSVYWGQGTEAFF.

This clonotype was seen many times. The chain uses TRBV9 and TRBJ2-3, with D tentatively TRBD2 (7 bases). Trimming removed 0 bases at V and 8 bases at J, with 16 bases between. The CDR3 sequence is 15 residues long. Germline V gene data show CDR1 as SGDLS and CDR2 as YYNGEE. In DNA form, the CDR3 reads TGTGCCAGCAGCGTAGATCTAGGGGGGGTCGGTACGCAGTATTTT. Protein: CASSVDLGGVGTQYF.

Ten or more counts support this clonotype. V and J are TRBV12-3 or TRBV12-4 and TRBJ1-5; perhaps TRBD1 as D (6 bases). This CDR3 spans 15 amino acids. The V end was cut by 3 bases, the J end by 1 base, with 10 bases between. The CDR3 region has the DNA TGTGCCAGCAGTTTCCCGGGACACAGCAATCAGCCCCAGCATTTT. Translation: CASSFPGHSNQPQHF.

As concerns this clonotype: One end of the junction does not line up with germline, which may come from a read error. The chain has TRBV2 and TRBJ2-1, with TRBD1 matching over 7 bases. The CDR3 loop spans 14 amino acids. Germline CDR1 SNHLY, CDR2 FYNNEI. CDR3 residues: CASATGSSYNEQLF. CDR3 nucleotides: TGTGCCAGCGCGACAGGGAGCTCCTACAATGAGCAGCTCTTC. Using reference TRBV2 and TRBJ2-1 for the parts outside the CDR3, the full variable domain is EPEVTQTPSHQVTQMGQEVILRCVPISNHLYFYWYRQILGQKVEFLVSFYNNEISEKSEIFDDQFSVERPDGSNFTLKIRSTKLEDSAMYFCASATGSSYNEQLFGPGTRLTVL.

This clonotype appeared a few times. The chain uses TRBV20-1 and TRBJ1-5; no clear D. The CDR3 is 11 residues long. V lost 3 bases and J lost 6, with 6 bases in between. CDR1 DFQATT and CDR2 SNEGSKA come from the germline V gene (reference sequence). As DNA, the CDR3 is TGCAGTGCTAGTTGGGGTCAGCCCCAGCATTTT. Protein product: CSASWGQPQHF.

About this clonotype itself: One end of the junction fails to match germline, which may point to a read error. V and J are TRBV28 and TRBJ1-4; maybe TRBD1 (5 bases). There are 16 residues in the CDR3. Looked up from germline, CDR1 is MDHEN and CDR2 is SYDVKM. The CDR3 DNA sequence: TGCGCCAGCAGCCAAGGTGCGGGGGAGGGATTTGAAAAACTGTTTTTT. Its protein product is CASSQGAGEGFEKLFF.

This clonotype was observed at least ten times. The chain couples TRBV7-2 to TRBJ1-2, with a tentative D call TRBD1 (5 bases). Germline CDR1 SGHTA, CDR2 FQGNSA. This CDR3 is 17 amino acids long. Trimming pared 2 bases from V and 0 bases from J, leaving 16 bases between. DNA of the CDR3: TGTGCCAGCAGCTTACTGGCGGGACCCTATCCTAACTATGGCTACACCTTC. This translates into CASSLLAGPYPNYGYTF.

Of note for this clonotype: With a much larger clone just one base away, this may be a read error. The V call is TRBV2, the J call TRBJ1-5; D gene unclear. Germline V gene sequence: CDR1 SNHLY, CDR2 FYNNEI. V lost 3 bases and J lost 0, with 9 bases in between. The CDR3 runs 15 residues. Written as DNA, the CDR3 is TGTGCCAGCAGTGACGGGATTTATAGCAATCAGCCCCAGCATTTT. It specifies CASSDGIYSNQPQHF.

This clonotype was picked up a small number of times. One end of the junction does not line up with germline, which may come from a read error. The chain is built from TRBV24-1 and TRBJ2-1, with a possible D match to TRBD2 (6 bases). The germline V gene encodes CDR1 KGHDR and CDR2 SFDVKD. This CDR3 comprises 15 residues. DNA for the CDR3: TGTGCCACCAGTGCGGCGGGATCTTCCTACAATGAGCAATTCTTC. It yields the protein CATSAAGSSYNEQFF.

The genes are TRBV28 and TRBJ2-2, with D maybe TRBD1 (5 bases). The CDR3 length is 16 residues. Germline V gene lookup returns CDR1 MDHEN and CDR2 SYDVKM. V was clipped by 3 bases and J by 5 bases, with 16 bases between them. The CDR3 DNA reads TGTGCCAGCAGTTTGCATGACAGAATTTGGACCGGGGAGCTGTTTTTT. Its protein is CASSLHDRIWTGELFF.

This clonotype was observed a few times. CDR3 nucleotides: TGTGCCAGCAGCCAAGGCCCCGGGACAGGGACCTACGAGCAGTACTTC. It translates to CASSQGPGTGTYEQYF. The gene calls are TRBV14 and TRBJ2-7; 9 nucleotides line up with TRBD1. With 1 base clipped from V and 2 bases from J, the junction kept 6 bases outside the gene matches. This CDR3 comprises 16 residues. CDR1 and CDR2 from the germline V gene are SGHDN and FVKESK.

This clonotype came up many times. The rearrangement links TRBV6-2 or TRBV6-3 to TRBJ1-5; 7 bases are shared with TRBD1. This CDR3 comprises 14 residues. J lost 0 bases, V lost 7 bases, and 3 bases had no gene match. The germline V gene encodes CDR1 MNHEY and CDR2 SVGEGT. The CDR3 reads CASKTGDSNQPQHF. CDR3 nucleotides: TGTGCCAGCAAAACAGGGGATAGCAATCAGCCCCAGCATTTT.

The rearrangement joins TRBV4-3 to TRBJ2-7; the D gene is possibly TRBD1 (6 bases). The CDR3 runs to 15 residues. Germline assignment: CDR1 LGHNA and CDR2 YSLEER. Trimming pared 1 base from V and 3 bases from J, leaving 13 bases between. The CDR3, as DNA: TGCGCCAGCAGCCAAGTAGGGGGTTCCTACTACGAGCAGTACTTC. Translation: CASSQVGGSYYEQYF.

The chain combines TRBV13 with TRBJ2-1; 13 nucleotides match TRBD2. This CDR3 comprises 15 residues. CDR1 PRHDT and CDR2 FYEKMQ come from the germline V gene (reference sequence). With 5 bases clipped from V and 8 bases from J, the junction kept 6 bases outside the gene matches. The CDR3 DNA reads TGTGCCAGCAGCAGGACTAGCGGGAGACAGGATGAGCAGTTCTTC. This codes for CASSRTSGRQDEQFF.